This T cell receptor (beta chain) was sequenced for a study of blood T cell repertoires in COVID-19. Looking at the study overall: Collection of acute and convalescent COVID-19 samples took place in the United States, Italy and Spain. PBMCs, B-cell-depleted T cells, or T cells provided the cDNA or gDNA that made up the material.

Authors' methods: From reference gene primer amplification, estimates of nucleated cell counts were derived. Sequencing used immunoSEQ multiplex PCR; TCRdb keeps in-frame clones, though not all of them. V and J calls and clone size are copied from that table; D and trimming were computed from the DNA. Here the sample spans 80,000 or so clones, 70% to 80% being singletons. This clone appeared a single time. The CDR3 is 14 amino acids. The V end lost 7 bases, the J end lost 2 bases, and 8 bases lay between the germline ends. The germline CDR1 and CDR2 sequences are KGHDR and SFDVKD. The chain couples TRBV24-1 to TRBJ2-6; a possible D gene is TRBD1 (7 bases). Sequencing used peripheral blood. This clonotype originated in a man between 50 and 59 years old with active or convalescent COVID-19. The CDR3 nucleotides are TGTGCCACCAGCAGGGGGGCTGGGGCCAACGTCCTGACTTTC. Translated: CATSRGAGANVLTF.